This TCR beta chain was sequenced for a study of blood T cell repertoires in COVID-19. On the study more broadly: COVID-19 samples from acute and convalescent phases originated in the United States, Italy and Spain. Sample material is recorded as cDNA or gDNA derived from T cells, B-cell-depleted T cells, or PBMCs.

Original data processing: Estimation of nucleated cell counts was performed using reference gene primer amplification. Clones were sequenced by immunoSEQ multiplex PCR, and TCRdb holds only the in-frame ones, with some missing. V and J calls and clone size are copied from that table; D and trimming were computed from the DNA. Found here are tens of thousands of clones, 88% of them singletons; the top ten hold roughly 7.4%. The germline V gene has CDR1 SGHTA and CDR2 FQGTGA. CDR3 length: 13 residues. The germline V and J ends were trimmed by 1 base and 7 bases, with 7 bases remaining between them. The chain carries TRBV7-3 and TRBJ2-2; D is unclear. The sample comprised peripheral blood. The sequence was collected from a woman aged 65 to 85 with acute or convalescent COVID-19. The CDR3 DNA is TGTGCCAGCAGCTTAATACGCGGCGGGGAGCTGTTTTTT. It is translated as CASSLIRGGELFF. The full variable domain, its missing parts supplied by reference TRBV7-3 and TRBJ2-2, is GAGVSQTPSNKVTEKGKYVELRCDPISGHTALYWYRQSLGQGPEFLIYFQGTGAADDSGLPNDRFFAVRPEGSVSTLKIQRTERGDSAVYLCASSLIRGGELFFGEGSRLTVL.